The T cell receptor beta chain under discussion was sequenced for a study of blood T cell repertoires in COVID-19. As for the study in general: PBMCs, B-cell-depleted T cells, or T cells provided the cDNA or gDNA that made up the material.

Study processing details: Reference gene primer amplification gave nucleated cell count estimates. The repertoire was sequenced with immunoSEQ multiplex PCR; TCRdb's copy has only in-frame clones and lacks some. V and J calls and clone size are those listed in that table; D and trimming were worked out from the DNA. The sample lists roughly 120,000 clones, 90% occurring once. The CDR3 has 13 residues. V lost 7 bases and J 1 base, leaving 10 bases between the germline ends. Germline assignment: CDR1 MNHEY and CDR2 SVGAGI. The receptor was isolated from a man aged 45-65 years with active COVID-19. The gene calls are TRBV6-5 and TRBJ1-1; D possibly corresponds to TRBD1 (5 bases). Sequencing used peripheral blood. The CDR3 DNA sequence: TGTGCCAGCACCTGGGGGGAGAACACTGAAGCTTTCTTT. Protein product: CASTWGENTEAFF.